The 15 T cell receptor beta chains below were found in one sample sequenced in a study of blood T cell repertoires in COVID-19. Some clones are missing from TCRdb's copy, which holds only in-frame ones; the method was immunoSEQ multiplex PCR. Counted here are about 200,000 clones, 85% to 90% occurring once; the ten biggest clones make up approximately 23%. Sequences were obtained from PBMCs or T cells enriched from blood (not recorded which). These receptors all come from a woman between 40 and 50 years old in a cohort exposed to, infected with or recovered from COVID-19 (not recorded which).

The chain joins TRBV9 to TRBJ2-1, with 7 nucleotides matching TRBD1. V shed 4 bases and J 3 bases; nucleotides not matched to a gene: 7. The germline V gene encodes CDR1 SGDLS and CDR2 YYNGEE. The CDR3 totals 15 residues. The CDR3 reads CASSPGTAHYNEQFF. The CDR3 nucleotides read TGTGCCAGCAGCCCCGGGACAGCCCACTACAATGAGCAGTTCTTC.

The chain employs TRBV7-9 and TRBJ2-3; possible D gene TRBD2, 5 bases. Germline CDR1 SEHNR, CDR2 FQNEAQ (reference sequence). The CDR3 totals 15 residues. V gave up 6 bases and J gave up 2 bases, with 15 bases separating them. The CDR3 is CASRQRGSDTDTQYF. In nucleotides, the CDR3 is TGTGCCAGCAGGCAAAGAGGGTCTGACACAGATACGCAGTATTTT.

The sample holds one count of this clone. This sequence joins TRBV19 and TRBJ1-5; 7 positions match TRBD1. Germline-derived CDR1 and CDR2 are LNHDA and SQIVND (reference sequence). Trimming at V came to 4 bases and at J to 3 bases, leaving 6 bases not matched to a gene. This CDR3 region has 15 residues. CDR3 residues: CASSTRDRFNQPQHF. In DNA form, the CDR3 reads TGTGCCAGTAGTACCCGGGACAGATTCAATCAGCCCCAGCATTTT.

The CDR3 loop is CASSMVQGYEQYF. CDR3 nucleotide sequence: TGTGCCAGTAGTATGGTGCAGGGCTACGAGCAGTACTTC. The chain employs TRBV19 and TRBJ2-7; tentative D call: TRBD1 (5 bases). From germline, CDR1 is LNHDA and CDR2 SQIVND (reference sequence). This CDR3 is 13 amino acids long. The germline V and J ends were trimmed by 3 bases and 3 bases, with 9 bases remaining between them.

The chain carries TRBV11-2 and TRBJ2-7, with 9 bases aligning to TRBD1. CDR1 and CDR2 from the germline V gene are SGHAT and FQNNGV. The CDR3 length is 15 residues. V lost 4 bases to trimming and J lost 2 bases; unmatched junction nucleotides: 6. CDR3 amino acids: CASSSGTGPAYEQYF. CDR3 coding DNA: TGTGCCAGCAGCTCCGGGACAGGGCCCGCCTACGAGCAGTACTTC. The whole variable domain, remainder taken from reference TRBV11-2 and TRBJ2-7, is EAGVAQSPRYKIIEKRQSVAFWCNPISGHATLYWYQQILGQGPKLLIQFQNNGVVDDSQLPKDRFSAERLKGVDSTLKIQPAKLEDSAVYLCASSSGTGPAYEQYFGPGTRLTVT.

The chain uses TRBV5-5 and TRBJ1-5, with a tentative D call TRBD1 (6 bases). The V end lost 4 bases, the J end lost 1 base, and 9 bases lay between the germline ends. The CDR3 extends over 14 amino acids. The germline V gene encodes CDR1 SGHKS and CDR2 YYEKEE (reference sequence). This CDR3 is CASSVDRSNQPQHF. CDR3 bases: TGTGCCAGCAGCGTTGACAGGAGCAATCAGCCCCAGCATTTT.

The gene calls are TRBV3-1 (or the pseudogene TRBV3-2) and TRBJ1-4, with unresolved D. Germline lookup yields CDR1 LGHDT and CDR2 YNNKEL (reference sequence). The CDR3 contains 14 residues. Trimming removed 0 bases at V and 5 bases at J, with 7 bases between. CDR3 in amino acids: CASSQDGENEKLFF. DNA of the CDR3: TGTGCCAGCAGCCAAGATGGAGAGAATGAAAAACTGTTTTTT.

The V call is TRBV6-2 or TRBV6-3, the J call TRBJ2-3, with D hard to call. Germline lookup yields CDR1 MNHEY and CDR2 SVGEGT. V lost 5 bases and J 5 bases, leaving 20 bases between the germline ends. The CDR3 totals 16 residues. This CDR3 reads CASSQFPPGREDTQYF. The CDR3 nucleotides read TGTGCCAGCAGTCAATTTCCGCCTGGGCGTGAAGATACGCAGTATTTT.

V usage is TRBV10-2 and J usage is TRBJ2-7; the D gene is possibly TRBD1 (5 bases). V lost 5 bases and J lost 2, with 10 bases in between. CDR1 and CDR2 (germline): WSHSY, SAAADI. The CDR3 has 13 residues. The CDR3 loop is CASSPGQAYEQYF. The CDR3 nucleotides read TGCGCCAGCAGTCCCGGACAAGCCTACGAGCAGTACTTC.

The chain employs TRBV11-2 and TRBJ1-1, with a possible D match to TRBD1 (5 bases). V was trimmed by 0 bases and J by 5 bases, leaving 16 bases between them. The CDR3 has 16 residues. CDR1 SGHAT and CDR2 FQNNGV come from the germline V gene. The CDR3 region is CASSLDSQGARTEAFF. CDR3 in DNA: TGTGCCAGCAGCTTAGATTCGCAAGGGGCGAGGACTGAAGCTTTCTTT.

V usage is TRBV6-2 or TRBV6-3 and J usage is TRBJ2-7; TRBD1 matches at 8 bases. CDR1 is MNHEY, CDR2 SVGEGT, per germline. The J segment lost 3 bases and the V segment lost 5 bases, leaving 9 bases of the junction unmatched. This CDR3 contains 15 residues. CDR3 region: CASSDLDRGGYEQYF. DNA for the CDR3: TGTGCCAGCAGTGACTTAGACAGGGGTGGCTACGAGCAGTACTTC.

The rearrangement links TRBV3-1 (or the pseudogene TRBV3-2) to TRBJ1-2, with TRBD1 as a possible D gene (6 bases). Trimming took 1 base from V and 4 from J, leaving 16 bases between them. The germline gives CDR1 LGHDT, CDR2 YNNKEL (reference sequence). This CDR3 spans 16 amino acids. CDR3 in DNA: TGTGCCAGCAGCCAAGTCGGAAGGGGCAGGGGCTATGGCTACACCTTC. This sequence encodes CASSQVGRGRGYGYTF.

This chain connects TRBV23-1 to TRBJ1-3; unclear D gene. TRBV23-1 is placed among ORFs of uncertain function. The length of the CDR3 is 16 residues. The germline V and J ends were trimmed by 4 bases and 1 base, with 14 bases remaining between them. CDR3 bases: TGCGCCAGCAGTCGGAACAGCTCCACTTCTGGAAACACCATATATTTT. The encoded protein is CASSRNSSTSGNTIYF.

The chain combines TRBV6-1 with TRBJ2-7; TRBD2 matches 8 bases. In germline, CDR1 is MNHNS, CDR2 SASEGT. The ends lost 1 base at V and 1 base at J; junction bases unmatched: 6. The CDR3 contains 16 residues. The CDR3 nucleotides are TGTGCCAGCAGTGAAGTCGAACGGGAGGGTTCCTACGAGCAGTACTTC. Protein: CASSEVEREGSYEQYF.

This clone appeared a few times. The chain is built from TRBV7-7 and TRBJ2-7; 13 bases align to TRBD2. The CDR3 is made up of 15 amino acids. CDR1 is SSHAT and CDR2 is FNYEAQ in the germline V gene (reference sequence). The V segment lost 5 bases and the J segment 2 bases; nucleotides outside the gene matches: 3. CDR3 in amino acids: CASSPGTSGTYEQYF. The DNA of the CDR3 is TGTGCCAGCAGCCCCGGGACTAGCGGGACCTACGAGCAGTACTTC.